This T cell receptor beta chain was documented in a study of beta chain features in type 1 diabetes. Across the whole study: On cell yields, gender and age, patients and healthy donors were similar. Summed over all samples, the examined sorted cells came to 90 million to 120 million. Study-wide points: Sequencing the cDNA could make cells with high TCR expression show up more than they should.

Isolated RNA was reverse transcribed in full, so expressed TCRB transcripts were sequenced. The table came from immunoSEQ multiplex PCR; TCRdb's copy has only in-frame clones and leaves some out. The repertoire consists of roughly 450,000 clones, with approximately 10% occurring once and the leading ten covering less than 0.06%. As to this clone: Its antigen is not identified.

There are 15 residues in the CDR3. Trimming stripped 5 bases from V and 4 bases from J, with 15 bases between. Germline V lookup: CDR1 SGHTA, CDR2 FQGTGA. The chain uses TRBV7-3 and TRBJ2-1; D is perhaps TRBD1 (6 bases). Sequencing was done on a sample of naive CD4+ T cells from blood. The sequence derives from a woman aged 18-29 years in good health. CDR3 sequence: CASSPALGTYNEQFF. The CDR3 DNA reads TGTGCCAGCAGCCCCGCCTTAGGGACATACAATGAGCAGTTCTTC.